In its sample, the clone carrying this T cell receptor (beta chain) was seen a few times. Its antigen remains unknown. This specimen comes from a study of T-cell memory formation after mild COVID-19. Study conclusions and caveats: Some SARS-CoV-2-responding clones were already detected in memory before infection. Clones shrinking from day 15 to 85 showed even CD4/CD8 mixes; later expanders tilted CD4+.

Via MiXCR, TCRdb re-called the 5' RACE reads, giving one row per CDR3 protein. Here the sample spans fewer than 350,000 distinct CDR3 sequences, roughly 13% being singletons. The sample consisted of PBMCs or a T cell subset sorted from them (not recorded which). The source is a man younger than 35 who had mild COVID-19 (a few samples of this study predate the infection). Cell type and time point are not known.

In DNA form, the CDR3 reads TGCAGCGTTGAAGGTGACAGGGGCGAGCTCAATGAGCAGTTCTTC. Its translation is CSVEGDRGELNEQFF. This sequence joins TRBV29-1 and TRBJ2-1; 8 positions agree with TRBD1. The ends lost 1 base at V and 6 bases at J; junction bases unmatched: 8. Germline V gives CDR1 SQVTM, CDR2 ANQGSEA. CDR3 length equals 15 residues.